The text below deals with one T cell receptor beta chain. This sample was included in a study of blood T cell repertoires in COVID-19. About the study: Samples came from the United States, Italy and Spain, spanning acute and convalescent COVID-19. T cells, B-cell-depleted T cells, or PBMCs provided the cDNA or gDNA that served as material.

Authors' methods: Estimates of nucleated cell counts were drawn from the amplification of reference gene primers. The assay was immunoSEQ multiplex PCR, and TCRdb's table has in-frame clones only and misses some. V and J calls and clone size are given by that table; D and trimming were obtained from the DNA. Altogether roughly 100,000 clones are present, 82% being singletons, with the ten largest covering roughly 15%. Germline V gene lookup returns CDR1 SGHAT and CDR2 FQNNGV. This CDR3 comprises 17 residues. With V trimmed by 5 bases and J by 2 bases, 8 bases remained unmatched. This clonotype was sampled from a woman of 80 years or more with acute or convalescent COVID-19. Sequencing was carried out using peripheral blood. The chain couples TRBV11-2 to TRBJ2-3; 12 positions agree with TRBD2. The CDR3: CASSPWTSGTPTDTQYF. The CDR3 coding sequence is TGTGCCAGCAGCCCGTGGACTAGCGGGACCCCCACAGATACGCAGTATTTT.